These 15 T cell receptor beta chains originate from one sample sequenced in a study of blood T cell repertoires in COVID-19. Repertoires were generated with immunoSEQ multiplex PCR, while TCRdb's copy carries only in-frame clones and drops some. Of some 180,000 clones listed, roughly 76% are singletons. The specimen sequenced was peripheral blood. The receptors here all came from a woman aged 50 to 65 with active or convalescent COVID-19.

V is TRBV7-2 and J is TRBJ2-1; D unresolved. The germline CDR1 and CDR2 sequences are SGHTA and FQGNSA. The CDR3 runs to 13 residues. Trimming took 7 bases from V and 10 from J, leaving 17 bases between them. CDR3 nucleotides: TGTGCCAGCACCCCGCGACGACACGCCGAGCAGTTCTTC. Translation: CASTPRRHAEQFF.

V gene TRBV4-3 combines with J gene TRBJ1-1; no firm D call. The germline CDR1 and CDR2 sequences are LGHNA and YSLEER. V was cut by 2 bases and J by 3 bases, with 7 bases left in between. The CDR3 runs 13 residues. CDR3 in DNA: TGCGCCAGCAGCCAACGGCAGGACACTGAAGCTTTCTTT. Amino acid sequence: CASSQRQDTEAFF.

The chain joins TRBV7-2 to TRBJ1-1; D may be TRBD1 (5 bases). Germline-derived CDR1 and CDR2 are SGHTA and FQGNSA. The CDR3 is 15 residues long. V was cut by 1 base and J by 2 bases, with 11 bases left in between. The CDR3 coding sequence is TGTGCCAGCAGCTTAGAGTGGCAGGGAAACACTGAAGCTTTCTTT. It is translated as CASSLEWQGNTEAFF. Combining the CDR3 with reference TRBV7-2 and TRBJ1-1 gives the whole variable domain GAGVSQSPSNKVTEKGKDVELRCDPISGHTALYWYRQSLGQGLEFLIYFQGNSAPDKSGLPSDRFSAERTGGSVSTLTIQRTQQEDSAVYLCASSLEWQGNTEAFFGQGTRLTVV.

The genes are TRBV18 and TRBJ2-7; 11 bases are a match to TRBD1. Germline lookup yields CDR1 KGHSH and CDR2 LQKENI. CDR3 length: 15 residues. Trimming took 4 bases from V and 2 from J; bases not matched to a gene: 4. CDR3 amino acids: CASSLGDRGTYEQYF. The DNA of the CDR3 is TGTGCCAGCTCACTAGGGGACAGGGGGACCTACGAGCAGTACTTC.

The V and J genes are TRBV19 and TRBJ2-7; D is possibly TRBD1 (6 bases). CDR3 length: 13 residues. Per the germline V gene, CDR1 is LNHDA and CDR2 is SQIVND (reference sequence). Trimming cost V 6 bases and J 0 bases, with 9 bases left between them. The CDR3: CASSPRGSYEQYF. The CDR3 DNA follows: TGTGCCAGTAGCCCCAGGGGCTCCTACGAGCAGTACTTC.

The genes are TRBV5-1 and TRBJ2-3, with D maybe TRBD2 (6 bases). The germline CDR1 and CDR2 sequences are SGHRS and YFSETQ. This CDR3 has 14 residues. Trimming pared 6 bases from V and 4 bases from J, leaving 15 bases between. The CDR3 DNA sequence: TGCGCCAGCATTGCGGGGAGCGGGTCAGATACGCAGTATTTT. This gives the protein CASIAGSGSDTQYF.

The gene calls are TRBV6-5 and TRBJ1-1; D is perhaps TRBD1 (6 bases). Looked up from germline, CDR1 is MNHEY and CDR2 is SVGAGI. The CDR3 extends over 14 amino acids. V lost 5 bases to trimming and J lost 6 bases, with 16 bases between them. The CDR3 reads CASSRDILKAEAFF. The CDR3 region has the DNA TGTGCCAGCAGTCGGGACATCCTAAAAGCTGAAGCTTTCTTT.

This chain connects TRBV30 to TRBJ2-1; D is perhaps TRBD1 (6 bases). The length of the CDR3 is 11 residues. V shed 3 bases and J shed 8 bases, with 8 bases lying between them. The germline V gene has CDR1 GTSNPN and CDR2 SVGIG (reference sequence). The CDR3 DNA sequence: TGTGCCTGGAGCACAGGGTATGAGCAGTTCTTC. Its protein is CAWSTGYEQFF.

V is TRBV6-5 and J is TRBJ2-2, with 11 positions matching TRBD2. From germline, CDR1 is MNHEY and CDR2 SVGAGI. The CDR3 has 15 amino acids. With V trimmed by 5 bases and J by 4 bases, 3 bases remained unmatched. The CDR3, as DNA: TGTGCCAGCAGTAAACTAGCGGGAGTCACCGGGGAGCTGTTTTTT. This gives the protein CASSKLAGVTGELFF.

The genes are TRBV29-1 and TRBJ1-4; tentatively, D is TRBD1 (6 bases). Trimming took 6 bases from V and 8 from J, leaving 19 bases between them. Per germline, CDR1 SQVTM and CDR2 ANQGSEA. CDR3 length: 14 residues. The CDR3 loop is CSVGAGGSGEKLFF. The DNA for the CDR3 is TGCAGCGTGGGGGCGGGGGGCTCAGGCGAAAAACTGTTTTTT.

The chain carries TRBV11-3 and TRBJ2-1, with 12 bases that match TRBD2. There are 17 residues in the CDR3. In germline, CDR1 is SGHNT, CDR2 YENEEA. The ends lost 1 base at V and 8 bases at J; junction bases unmatched: 9. This CDR3 reads CASSLGSTSGGSDEQFF. CDR3 DNA: TGTGCCAGCAGCTTAGGTTCGACTAGCGGGGGATCGGATGAGCAGTTCTTC.

This clone came up once. The rearrangement uses TRBV7-9 and TRBJ1-2; no clear D. V dropped 0 bases and J dropped 4 bases, with 12 bases sitting between them. Germline loops: CDR1 SEHNR, CDR2 FQNEAQ (reference sequence). This CDR3 spans 15 amino acids. The CDR3 protein is CASSLARGVSYGYTF. The CDR3 coding sequence is TGTGCCAGCAGCTTAGCCCGGGGAGTCAGCTATGGCTACACCTTC.

This chain's CDR3 is CASSPDSLGNTIYF. The CDR3 region has the DNA TGTGCCAGCAGCCCAGACAGCCTCGGAAACACCATATATTTT. The J gene is TRBJ1-3, the V gene TRBV7-2; TRBD1 might be the D (5 bases). This CDR3 contains 14 residues. CDR1 SGHTA and CDR2 FQGNSA come from the germline V gene. V was pared by 5 bases and J by 4 bases, with 12 bases between. The full variable domain, with the rest looked up from reference TRBV7-2 and TRBJ1-3, is GAGVSQSPSNKVTEKGKDVELRCDPISGHTALYWYRQSLGQGLEFLIYFQGNSAPDKSGLPSDRFSAERTGGSVSTLTIQRTQQEDSAVYLCASSPDSLGNTIYFGEGSWLTVV.

This clone was observed a single time. The chain uses TRBV7-3 and TRBJ1-3; D remains ambiguous. The CDR3 is made up of 16 amino acids. Germline CDR1 reads SGHTA; CDR2 reads FQGTGA. V dropped 7 bases and J dropped 0 bases, with 16 bases sitting between them. DNA for the CDR3: TGTGCCAGCACCAATAAGAACAGCAACTCTGGAAACACCATATATTTT. Its protein is CASTNKNSNSGNTIYF.

This clone showed up just once. This chain links TRBV20-1 with TRBJ2-1; 11 bases align to TRBD2. Germline CDR1 and CDR2: DFQATT and SNEGSKA (reference sequence). The V and J ends lost 3 bases and 1 base, in that order; junction bases with no gene match: 8. The CDR3 contains 17 residues. CDR3 nucleotides: TGCAGTGCTAGTCCGGCTAGCGGGGGGAAGTCCTACAATGAGCAGTTCTTC. This encodes CSASPASGGKSYNEQFF.